This T cell receptor (beta chain) was identified in a study of blood T cell repertoires in COVID-19. Across the study: The study drew acute and convalescent COVID-19 samples from the United States, Italy and Spain.

CDR1 and CDR2 (germline): SGHAT, FQNNGV. V lost 4 bases to trimming and J lost 2 bases; unmatched junction nucleotides: 7. The CDR3 has 15 residues. TCRdb's copy holds only in-frame clones and misses some; the assay was immunoSEQ multiplex PCR. This sample has approximately 140,000 clones, with about four fifths found just once. The sequence derives from a human donor with acute or convalescent COVID-19. The donor label of this sample is uncertain. The chain employs TRBV11-2 and TRBJ2-7; TRBD1 agrees at 8 bases. The sequencing sample was made of peripheral blood. For the CDR3, the DNA is TGTGCCAGCAGCTCTGACAGGGGAAACACCTACGAGCAGTACTTC. It translates to CASSSDRGNTYEQYF.